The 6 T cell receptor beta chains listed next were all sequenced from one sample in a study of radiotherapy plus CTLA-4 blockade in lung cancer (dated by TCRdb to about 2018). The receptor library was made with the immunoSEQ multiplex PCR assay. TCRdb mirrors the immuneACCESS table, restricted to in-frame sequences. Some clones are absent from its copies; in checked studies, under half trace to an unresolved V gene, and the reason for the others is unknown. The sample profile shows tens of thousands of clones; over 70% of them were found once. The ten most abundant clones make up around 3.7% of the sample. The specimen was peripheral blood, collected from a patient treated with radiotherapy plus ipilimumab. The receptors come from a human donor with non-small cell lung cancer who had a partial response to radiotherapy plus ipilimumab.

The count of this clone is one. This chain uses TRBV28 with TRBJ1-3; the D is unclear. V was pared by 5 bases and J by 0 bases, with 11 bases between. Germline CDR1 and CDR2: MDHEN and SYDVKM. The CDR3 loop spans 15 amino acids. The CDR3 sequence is CASSPTRNSGNTIYF. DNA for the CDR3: TGTGCCAGCAGTCCCACGCGAAACTCTGGAAACACCATATATTTT.

The CDR3 loop reads CASSLGGRGRPGQPQHF. Written as DNA, the CDR3 is TGTGCCAGCAGCTTAGGGGGGCGGGGGCGCCCCGGTCAGCCCCAGCATTTT. The chain joins TRBV7-2 to TRBJ1-5, with a weak D call TRBD1 (6 bases). CDR1 SGHTA and CDR2 FQGNSA come from the germline V gene. V lost 1 base and J lost 6, with 19 bases in between. This CDR3 contains 17 residues.

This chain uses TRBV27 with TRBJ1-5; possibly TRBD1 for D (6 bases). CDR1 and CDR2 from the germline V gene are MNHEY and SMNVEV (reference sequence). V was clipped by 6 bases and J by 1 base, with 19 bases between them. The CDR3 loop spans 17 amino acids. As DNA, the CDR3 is TGTGCCAGCAGCAAAAGGCAGGGGCTGACCAGCAATCAGCCCCAGCATTTT. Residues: CASSKRQGLTSNQPQHF.

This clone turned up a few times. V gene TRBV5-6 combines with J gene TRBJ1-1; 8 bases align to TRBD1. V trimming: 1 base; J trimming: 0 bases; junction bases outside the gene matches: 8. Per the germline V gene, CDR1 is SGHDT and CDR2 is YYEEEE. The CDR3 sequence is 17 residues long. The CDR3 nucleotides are TGTGCCAGCAGCTTGACACAGGGGGACCGAGTGAACACTGAAGCTTTCTTT. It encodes CASSLTQGDRVNTEAFF. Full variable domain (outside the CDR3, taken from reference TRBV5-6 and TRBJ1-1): DAGVTQSPTHLIKTRGQQVTLRCSPKSGHDTVSWYQQALGQGPQFIFQYYEEEERQRGNFPDRFSGHQFPNYSSELNVNALLLGDSALYLCASSLTQGDRVNTEAFFGQGTRLTVV.

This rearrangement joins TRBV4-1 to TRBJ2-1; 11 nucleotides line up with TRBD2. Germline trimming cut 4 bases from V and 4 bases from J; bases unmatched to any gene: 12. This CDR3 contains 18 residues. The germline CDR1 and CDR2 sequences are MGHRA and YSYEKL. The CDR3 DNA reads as TGCGCCAGCAGCCTATTTAGCGGGGGGGCCGGGTCGTACAATGAGCAGTTCTTC. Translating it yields CASSLFSGGAGSYNEQFF.

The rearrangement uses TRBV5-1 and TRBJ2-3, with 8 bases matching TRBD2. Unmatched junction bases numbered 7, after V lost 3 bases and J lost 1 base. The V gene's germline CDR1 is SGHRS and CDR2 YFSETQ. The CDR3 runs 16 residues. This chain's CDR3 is CASSSRRGARTDTQYF. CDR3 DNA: TGCGCCAGCAGCTCGAGGCGGGGGGCACGCACAGATACGCAGTATTTT.